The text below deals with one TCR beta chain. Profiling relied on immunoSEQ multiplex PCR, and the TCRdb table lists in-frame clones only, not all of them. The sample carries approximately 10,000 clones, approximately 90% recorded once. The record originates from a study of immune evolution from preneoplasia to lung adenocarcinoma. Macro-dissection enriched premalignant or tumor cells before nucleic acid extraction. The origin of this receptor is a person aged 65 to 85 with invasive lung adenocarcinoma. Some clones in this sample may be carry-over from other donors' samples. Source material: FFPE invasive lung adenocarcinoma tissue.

CDR3 nucleotide sequence: TGTGCCAGTAGTATGGGTAGCGGGAGCTCTGGGGCCAACGTCCTGACTTTC. Translation: CASSMGSGSSGANVLTF. V is TRBV19 and J is TRBJ2-6; 9 nucleotides match TRBD2. J lost 0 bases, V lost 3 bases, and 3 bases had no gene match. This CDR3 region has 17 residues. CDR1 and CDR2 (germline): LNHDA, SQIVND (reference sequence). Based on the CDR3 plus reference TRBV19 and TRBJ2-6, the full variable domain is DGGITQSPKYLFRKEGQNVTLSCEQNLNHDAMYWYRQDPGQGLRLIYYSQIVNDFQKGDIAEGYSVSREKKESFPLTVTSAQKNPTAFYLCASSMGSGSSGANVLTFGAGSRLTVL.